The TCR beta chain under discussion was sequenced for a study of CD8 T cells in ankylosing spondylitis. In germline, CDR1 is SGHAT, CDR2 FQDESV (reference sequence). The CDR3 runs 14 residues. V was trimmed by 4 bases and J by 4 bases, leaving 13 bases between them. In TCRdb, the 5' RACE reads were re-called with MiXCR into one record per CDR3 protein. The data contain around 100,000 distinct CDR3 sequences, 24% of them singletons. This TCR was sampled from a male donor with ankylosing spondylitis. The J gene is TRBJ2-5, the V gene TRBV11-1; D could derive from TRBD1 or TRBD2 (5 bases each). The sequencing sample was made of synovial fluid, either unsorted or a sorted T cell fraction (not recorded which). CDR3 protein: CASSSRGGPETQYF. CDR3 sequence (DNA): TGTGCCAGCAGCTCGAGGGGCGGCCCAGAGACCCAGTACTTC. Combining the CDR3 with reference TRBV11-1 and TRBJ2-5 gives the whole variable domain EAEVAQSPRYKITEKSQAVAFWCDPISGHATLYWYRQILGQGPELLVQFQDESVVDDSQLPKDRFSAERLKGVDSTLKIQPAELGDSAMYLCASSSRGGPETQYFGPGTRLLVL.